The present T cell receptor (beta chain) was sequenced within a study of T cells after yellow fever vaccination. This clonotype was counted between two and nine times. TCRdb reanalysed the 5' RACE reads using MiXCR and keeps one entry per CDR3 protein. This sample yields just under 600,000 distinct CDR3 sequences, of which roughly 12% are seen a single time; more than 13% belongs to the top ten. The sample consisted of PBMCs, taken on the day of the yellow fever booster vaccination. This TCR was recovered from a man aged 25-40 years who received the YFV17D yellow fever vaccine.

The CDR3 sequence: CASSVRTGPINEQFF. The CDR3 DNA reads as TGTGCCAGCAGCGTCCGGACAGGGCCGATCAATGAGCAGTTCTTC. The J gene is TRBJ2-1, the V gene TRBV14, with 8 bases fitting TRBD1. CDR1 and CDR2 (germline): SGHDN, FVKESK. This CDR3 comprises 15 residues. V shed 5 bases and J 6 bases; nucleotides not matched to a gene: 9.